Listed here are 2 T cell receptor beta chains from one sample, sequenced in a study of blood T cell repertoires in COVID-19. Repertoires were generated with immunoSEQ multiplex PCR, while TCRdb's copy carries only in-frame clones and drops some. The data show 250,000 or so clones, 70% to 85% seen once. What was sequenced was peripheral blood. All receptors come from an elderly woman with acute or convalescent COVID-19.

The CDR3 reads CASSQPGPVEQYF. The CDR3 coding sequence is TGTGCCAGCAGCCAACCAGGGCCAGTCGAGCAGTACTTC. The chain joins TRBV14 to TRBJ2-7, with a weak D call TRBD1 (5 bases). Germline loops: CDR1 SGHDN, CDR2 FVKESK. The CDR3 runs to 13 residues. V was shortened by 2 bases and J by 6 bases, with 11 bases between the two germline ends.

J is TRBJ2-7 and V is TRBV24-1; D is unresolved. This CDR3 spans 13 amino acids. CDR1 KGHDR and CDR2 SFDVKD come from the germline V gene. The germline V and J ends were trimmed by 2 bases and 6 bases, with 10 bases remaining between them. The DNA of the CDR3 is TGTGCCACCAGTGATTCCGTCTCGAGCGAGCAGTACTTC. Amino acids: CATSDSVSSEQYF.